The rows below give T cell receptor beta chains drawn from one sample of a study of blood T cell repertoires in COVID-19. The protocol was immunoSEQ multiplex PCR, while the TCRdb copy is restricted to in-frame clones and leaves out a portion. Of about 270,000 clones listed, approximately 89% were seen once; the top ten hold 1% to 1.5%. The sequenced material came from PBMCs or T cells enriched from blood (not recorded which). Source of these receptors: a woman aged 40 to 49 with acute COVID-19. Each CDR3 is given without its conserved first and last residue.

V gene: TRBV7-9
CDR3 length: 11
J gene: TRBJ2-5
CDR3 protein: ASSFLNQETQY

V gene: TRBV3-1/TRBV3-2
CDR3 length: 12
J gene: TRBJ2-7
CDR3 protein: ASSQDLRGYEQY

V gene: TRBV5-4
CDR3 length: 11
J gene: TRBJ2-1
CDR3 protein: ASSSTGWDEQF

V gene: TRBV3-1/TRBV3-2
CDR3 length: 14
J gene: TRBJ1-5
CDR3 protein: ASSQGRGNSNQPQH

V gene: TRBV9
CDR3 length: 13
J gene: TRBJ1-1
CDR3 protein: ASSVGEGTIGEAF

V gene: TRBV6-5
CDR3 length: 12
J gene: TRBJ1-5
CDR3 protein: ASSHGREPQPQH

V gene: TRBV9
CDR3 length: 17
J gene: TRBJ2-1
CDR3 protein: ASSTQGAGVSRSYNEQF

V gene: TRBV5-4
CDR3 length: 12
J gene: TRBJ1-4
CDR3 protein: ASSTDRINEKLF

V gene: TRBV28
CDR3 length: 13
J gene: TRBJ1-2
CDR3 protein: ASSLIAQQGEGYT

V gene: TRBV4-2
CDR3 length: 13
J gene: TRBJ2-1
CDR3 protein: ASSPGTGSYNEQF

V gene: TRBV24-1
CDR3 length: 13
J gene: TRBJ2-2
CDR3 protein: ATSDLRRDTGELF

V gene: TRBV5-4
CDR3 length: 11
J gene: TRBJ1-1
CDR3 protein: ASTLWGEAEAF

V gene: TRBV18
CDR3 length: 14
J gene: TRBJ1-1
CDR3 protein: ASSPGQGRMNTEAF

V gene: TRBV27
CDR3 length: 14
J gene: TRBJ2-7
CDR3 protein: ASSLVGALERREQY

V gene: TRBV19
CDR3 length: 17
J gene: TRBJ2-6
CDR3 protein: ASSVVGTGGQAGANVLT

V gene: TRBV10-3
CDR3 length: 13
J gene: TRBJ1-2
CDR3 protein: AISAGTGLDYGYT

V gene: TRBV3-1/TRBV3-2
CDR3 length: 15
J gene: TRBJ2-3
CDR3 protein: ASSPGLAGGTTDTQY

V gene: TRBV3-1/TRBV3-2
CDR3 length: 13
J gene: TRBJ2-7
CDR3 protein: ASSQAPGVAYEQY

V gene: TRBV6-1
CDR3 length: 14
J gene: TRBJ1-4
CDR3 protein: ASSVDWDRANEKLF

V gene: TRBV5-1
CDR3 length: 15
J gene: TRBJ2-1
CDR3 protein: ASSLGAGGPRYNEQF